Presented here are 19 T cell receptor beta chains from one specimen sequenced in a study of blood T cell repertoires in COVID-19 (dated by TCRdb to the early 2020s). Library creation used the immunoSEQ multiplex PCR assay. TCRdb provides this immuneACCESS table in a form limited to in-frame rearrangements. Some clones are lacking; in checked studies, under half of them reflect an unresolved V gene, and why the rest are absent is not known. Counted in this sample were some 370,000 clones; 75% to 90% of them appeared once. The ten largest clones take up approximately 5% of the sample. What was sequenced was PBMCs or T cells enriched from blood (not recorded which). These receptors were collected from a woman aged 45-59 years who had recovered from COVID-19.

This chain links TRBV9 with TRBJ2-1; 7 positions match TRBD2. Trimming cost V 3 bases and J 6 bases; bases outside gene matches: 6. CDR1 SGDLS and CDR2 YYNGEE come from the germline V gene. The CDR3 length is 14 residues. The CDR3 reads CASSAGLTPNEQFF. The CDR3 nucleotides are TGTGCCAGCAGCGCGGGACTAACCCCCAATGAGCAGTTCTTC.

The rearrangement links TRBV11-3 to TRBJ1-4; the match to TRBD1 covers 7 bases. The trim removed 7 bases at V and 5 bases at J, leaving 4 bases unmatched. The CDR3 loop spans 13 amino acids. Germline values: CDR1 SGHNT, CDR2 YENEEA. DNA of the CDR3: TGTGCCAGCACCTCGGGACAGAATGAAAAACTGTTTTTT. Amino acids: CASTSGQNEKLFF.

The V gene is TRBV2, the J gene TRBJ1-6; D is perhaps TRBD1 (5 bases). V was shortened by 7 bases and J by 8 bases, with 21 bases between the two germline ends. The CDR3 runs to 16 residues. CDR1 and CDR2 (germline): SNHLY, FYNNEI. The CDR3 here is CASILRAGYMDSPLHF. DNA for the CDR3: TGTGCCAGCATCCTAAGGGCAGGGTACATGGATTCACCCCTCCACTTT.

On this clone itself: The junction differs from germline at one of its ends, possibly a read error. The chain recombines TRBV20-1 with TRBJ2-1; TRBD2 aligns across 7 bases. The CDR3 consists of 12 residues. Germline loops: CDR1 DFQATT, CDR2 SNEGSKA (reference sequence). The CDR3, as DNA: TGCAGTGCTAGTGCAACTAGCGATGATCAGTTCTTC. This translates into CSASATSDDQFF.

The V and J genes are TRBV9 and TRBJ2-7; 8 bases line up with TRBD1. The V segment lost 8 bases and the J segment 6 bases; nucleotides outside the gene matches: 16. This CDR3 has 15 amino acids. CDR1 and CDR2 (germline): SGDLS, YYNGEE. The DNA for the CDR3 is TGTGCCAGTACGCCGGGACAGGATGGAGTACGCGAGCAGTACTTC. As protein: CASTPGQDGVREQYF.

The CDR3 DNA follows: TGCGCCAGCAGCAGGGACAAGCTGAACACCGGGGAGCTGTTTTTT. Protein product: CASSRDKLNTGELFF. The chain joins TRBV4-3 to TRBJ2-2; D possibly corresponds to TRBD1 (6 bases). Per germline, CDR1 LGHNA and CDR2 YSLEER. Between the trimmed V and J ends, which lost 5 bases and 1 base, there was a span of 11 bases. The CDR3 has 15 amino acids.

This clone was counted only a few times. J is TRBJ1-5 and V is TRBV2, with D unclear. Trimming cost V 8 bases and J 4 bases, with 9 bases left between them. CDR3 length: 12 amino acids. The germline V gene encodes CDR1 SNHLY and CDR2 FYNNEI. The CDR3 spells CASDSPNQPQHF. In DNA form, the CDR3 reads TGTGCCAGCGACTCTCCAAATCAGCCCCAGCATTTT.

The V gene is TRBV30, the J gene TRBJ1-2, with 7 bases that match TRBD1. The CDR3 is 19 residues long. After removal of 1 base from V and 3 bases from J, the junction contained 20 bases not matched to a gene. The germline V gene has CDR1 GTSNPN and CDR2 SVGIG (reference sequence). The CDR3 sequence is CAWSGRSITGEAGYYGYTF. Here the CDR3 DNA reads TGTGCCTGGAGTGGCCGATCAATCACAGGGGAAGCGGGCTACTATGGCTACACCTTC.

This clone was counted a few times. V is TRBV27 and J is TRBJ2-7; TRBD1 aligns across 8 bases. The junction had 12 bases not matched to a gene; V was cut back by 4 bases and J by 7 bases. Germline V CDR1 and CDR2: MNHEY, SMNVEV (reference sequence). The CDR3 loop spans 15 amino acids. The CDR3 loop is CASSSSGTGIREQYF. The CDR3 bases are TGTGCCAGCAGTTCCTCCGGGACAGGCATCAGGGAGCAGTACTTC.

The chain has TRBV6-2 or TRBV6-3 and TRBJ2-1, with 8 bases that match TRBD2. The CDR3 sequence is 14 residues long. CDR1 MNHEY and CDR2 SVGEGT come from the germline V gene. Trimming cost V 6 bases and J 10 bases; bases outside gene matches: 11. CDR3 loop: CASSITGLGNEQFF. Written as DNA, the CDR3 is TGTGCCAGCAGCATTACGGGACTAGGAAACGAGCAGTTCTTC.

The CDR3 DNA reads TGTGCCAGCAGCAAAGGAAACAGGGTTTCCGGGGAGCTGTTTTTT. As protein: CASSKGNRVSGELFF. The chain is built from TRBV21-1 and TRBJ2-2; TRBD1, the table's D call, lacks a check against the DNA. TRBV21-1 is a pseudogene segment. The CDR3 spans 15 residues.

V gene TRBV6-2 or TRBV6-3 combines with J gene TRBJ2-7; D is possibly TRBD1 (6 bases). The V end lost 5 bases, the J end lost 0 bases, and 14 bases lay between the germline ends. CDR3 length: 15 amino acids. Germline V lookup: CDR1 MNHEY, CDR2 SVGEGT. The CDR3 is CASSPFQGSSYEQYF. The CDR3 DNA sequence: TGTGCCAGCAGTCCCTTTCAGGGGAGCTCCTACGAGCAGTACTTC.

The chain joins TRBV5-4 to TRBJ1-2; 12 bases are a match to TRBD1. Germline CDR1 SGHNT, CDR2 YYREEE (reference sequence). Trimming removed 3 bases from V and 3 bases from J; junction bases left unmatched: 3. The CDR3 has 15 amino acids. The CDR3 DNA reads as TGTGCCAGCAGCTCCGGGACAGGGGGCGACTATGGCTACACCTTC. It specifies CASSSGTGGDYGYTF.

This rearrangement joins TRBV29-1 to TRBJ2-7, with D tentatively TRBD2 (5 bases). The germline V gene has CDR1 SQVTM and CDR2 ANQGSEA. This CDR3 contains 12 residues. V dropped 4 bases and J dropped 7 bases, with 14 bases sitting between them. This chain's CDR3 is CSVGQRVGEQYF. Here the CDR3 DNA reads TGCAGCGTTGGGCAGAGGGTTGGGGAGCAGTACTTC.

The rearrangement uses TRBV9 and TRBJ2-5; 7 nucleotides align to TRBD1. V shed 1 base, J shed 1 base, and the junction held 7 bases outside the gene matches. This CDR3 is 16 amino acids long. Germline loops: CDR1 SGDLS, CDR2 YYNGEE. The CDR3 spells CASSVSGRGPQETQYF. For the CDR3, the DNA is TGTGCCAGCAGCGTATCAGGAAGGGGGCCCCAAGAGACCCAGTACTTC.

The chain employs TRBV2 and TRBJ1-1; maybe TRBD1 (6 bases). The germline V and J ends were trimmed by 8 bases and 2 bases, with 33 bases remaining between them. The length of the CDR3 is 20 residues. From germline, CDR1 is SNHLY and CDR2 FYNNEI. The CDR3 region has the DNA TGTGCCAGCGAAGTGCCGACAAACAACAGAGCCGGGACATTTAACACTGAAGCTTTCTTT. It specifies CASEVPTNNRAGTFNTEAFF.

This clone was counted a few times. The V call is TRBV6-2 or TRBV6-3, the J call TRBJ2-3; TRBD2 matches 9 bases. V was pared by 2 bases and J by 4 bases, with 16 bases of the junction left unmatched. This CDR3 has 19 amino acids. Germline CDR1 MNHEY, CDR2 SVGEGT. CDR3 in DNA: TGTGCCAGCAGTTACCCCATTCCGACCGCGGGGGGGCACCCAGATACGCAGTATTTT. Translated, it gives CASSYPIPTAGGHPDTQYF.

This chain connects TRBV5-1 to TRBJ2-3; 8 bases are a match to TRBD2. Germline assignment: CDR1 SGHRS and CDR2 YFSETQ. V dropped 0 bases and J dropped 1; count of bases not matched to a gene: 4. The CDR3 contains 16 residues. In nucleotides, the CDR3 is TGCGCCAGCAGCTTGGGTACTAGCGGTCGCACAGATACGCAGTATTTT. It codes for CASSLGTSGRTDTQYF. Looking up the rest from reference TRBV5-1 and TRBJ2-3 gives the full variable domain: KAGVTQTPRYLIKTRGQQVTLSCSPISGHRSVSWYQQTPGQGLQFLFEYFSETQRNKGNFPGRFSGRQFSNSRSEMNVSTLELGDSALYLCASSLGTSGRTDTQYFGPGTRLTVL.

In regard to this clone: An end of the junction does not agree with germline; a read error may underlie this. CDR3 nucleotides: TGTGCCACCAGTGCAATGGGACAGGGGGAATCTGAGCAGTTCTTC. It translates to CATSAMGQGESEQFF. The V call is TRBV10-3, the J call TRBJ2-1, with 11 bases identical to TRBD1. Germline CDR1 reads ENHRY; CDR2 reads SYGVKD. CDR3 length: 15 residues.